The source of this T cell receptor beta chain is a study of cytomegalovirus exposure and HLA in healthy donors. At the level of the study: A prior analysis found about 120 million unique TCR beta sequences from 150 million to 200 million T cells.

A word on this clone: Its antigen is undetermined.

V was trimmed by 0 bases and J by 10 bases, leaving 11 bases between them. CDR3 size: 14 residues. From germline, CDR1 is SGDLS and CDR2 YYNGEE. General study findings and limits: Per a later analysis, HLA-associated TCR beta chains showed more clonal expansion than other, equally common TCR beta chains. Most subjects' HLA-A and HLA-B alleles were reportedly predicted from TCR beta sequences.

It was with 60 Vbeta and 13 Jbeta primers that the PCR ran. Measured with immunoSEQ multiplex PCR; TCRdb has only the in-frame clones, and not every one. The profile shows roughly 160,000 clones, over 75% of them singletons. What was sequenced was PBMCs. The V and J genes are TRBV9 and TRBJ1-6; the D gene is possibly TRBD1 (5 bases). The TCR sequence derives from a man between 18 and 35 years old in good health and CMV-seropositive. The CDR3 reads CASSVDRLGSPLHF. In nucleotides, the CDR3 is TGTGCCAGCAGCGTAGACAGGTTGGGGTCACCCCTCCACTTT. The complete variable domain, with remaining parts taken from reference TRBV9 and TRBJ1-6, reads DSGVTQTPKHLITATGQRVTLRCSPRSGDLSVYWYQQSLDQGLQFLIQYYNGEERAKGNILERFSAQQFPDLHSELNLSSLELGDSALYFCASSVDRLGSPLHFGNGTRLTVT.